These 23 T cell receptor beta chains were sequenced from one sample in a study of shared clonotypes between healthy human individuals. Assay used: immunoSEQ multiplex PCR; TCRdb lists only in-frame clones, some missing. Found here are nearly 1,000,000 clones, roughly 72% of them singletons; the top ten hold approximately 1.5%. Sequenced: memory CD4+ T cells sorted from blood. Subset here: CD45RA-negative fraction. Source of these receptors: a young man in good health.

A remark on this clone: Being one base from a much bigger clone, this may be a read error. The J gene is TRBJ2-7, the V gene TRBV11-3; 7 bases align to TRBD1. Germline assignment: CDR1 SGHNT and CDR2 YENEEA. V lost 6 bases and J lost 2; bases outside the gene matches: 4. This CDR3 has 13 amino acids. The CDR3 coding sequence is TGTGCCAGCAGTCGGACAGGAACCTACGAGCAGTACTTC. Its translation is CASSRTGTYEQYF. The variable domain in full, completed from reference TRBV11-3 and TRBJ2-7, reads EAGVVQSPRYKIIEKKQPVAFWCNPISGHNTLYWYLQNLGQGPELLIRYENEEAVDDSQLPKDRFSAERLKGVDSTLKIQPAELGDSAVYLCASSRTGTYEQYFGPGTRLTVT.

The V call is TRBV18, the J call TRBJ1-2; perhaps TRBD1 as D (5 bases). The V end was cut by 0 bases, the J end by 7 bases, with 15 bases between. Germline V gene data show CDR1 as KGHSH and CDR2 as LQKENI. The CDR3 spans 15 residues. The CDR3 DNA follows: TGTGCCAGCTCACCACCGGCAAGGGGCAGTCGTGGCTACACCTTC. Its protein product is CASSPPARGSRGYTF.

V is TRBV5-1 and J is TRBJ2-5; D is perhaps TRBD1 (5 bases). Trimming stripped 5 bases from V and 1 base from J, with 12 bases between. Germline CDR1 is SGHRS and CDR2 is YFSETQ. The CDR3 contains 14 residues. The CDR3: CASRPDSVQETQYF. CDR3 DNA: TGCGCCAGCAGGCCCGACAGTGTCCAAGAGACCCAGTACTTC.

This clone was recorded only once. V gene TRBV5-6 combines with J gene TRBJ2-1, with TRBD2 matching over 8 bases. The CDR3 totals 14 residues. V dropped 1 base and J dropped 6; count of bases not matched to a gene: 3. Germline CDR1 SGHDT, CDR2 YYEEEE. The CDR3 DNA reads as TGTGCCAGCAGCTTGTACGGGACTAGCAATGAGCAGTTCTTC. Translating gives CASSLYGTSNEQFF.

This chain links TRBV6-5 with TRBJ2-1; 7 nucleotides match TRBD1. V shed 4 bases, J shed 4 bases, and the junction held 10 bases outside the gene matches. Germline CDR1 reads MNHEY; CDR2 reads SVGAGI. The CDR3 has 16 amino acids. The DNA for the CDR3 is TGTGCCAGCAGTTCGATACGACAGGGAGATTACAATGAGCAGTTCTTC. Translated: CASSSIRQGDYNEQFF.

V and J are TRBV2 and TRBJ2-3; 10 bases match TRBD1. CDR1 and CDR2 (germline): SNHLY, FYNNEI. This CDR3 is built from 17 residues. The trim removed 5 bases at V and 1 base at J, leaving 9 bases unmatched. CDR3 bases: TGTGCCAGCAGTCCTACGGACAGGGGGTTTCGCACAGATACGCAGTATTTT. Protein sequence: CASSPTDRGFRTDTQYF.

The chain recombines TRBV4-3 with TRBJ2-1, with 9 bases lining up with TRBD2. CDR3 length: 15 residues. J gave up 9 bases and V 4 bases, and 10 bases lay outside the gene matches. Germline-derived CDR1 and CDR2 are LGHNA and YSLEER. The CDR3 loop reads CASSPMAGGPVEQFF. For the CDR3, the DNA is TGCGCCAGCAGCCCCATGGCGGGAGGGCCAGTTGAGCAGTTCTTC.

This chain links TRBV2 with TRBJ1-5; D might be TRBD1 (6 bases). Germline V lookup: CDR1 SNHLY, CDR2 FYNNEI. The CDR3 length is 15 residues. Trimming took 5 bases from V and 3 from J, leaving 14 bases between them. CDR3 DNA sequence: TGTGCCAGCAGTCAAGGGGGGGCCCTCAATCAGCCCCAGCATTTT. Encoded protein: CASSQGGALNQPQHF.

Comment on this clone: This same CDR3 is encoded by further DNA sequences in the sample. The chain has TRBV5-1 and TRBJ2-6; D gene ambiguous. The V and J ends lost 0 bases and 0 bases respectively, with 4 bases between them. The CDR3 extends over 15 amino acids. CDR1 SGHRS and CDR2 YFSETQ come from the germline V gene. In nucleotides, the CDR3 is TGCGCCAGCAGCTTGGGTGGCTCTGGGGCCAACGTCCTGACTTTC. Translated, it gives CASSLGGSGANVLTF.

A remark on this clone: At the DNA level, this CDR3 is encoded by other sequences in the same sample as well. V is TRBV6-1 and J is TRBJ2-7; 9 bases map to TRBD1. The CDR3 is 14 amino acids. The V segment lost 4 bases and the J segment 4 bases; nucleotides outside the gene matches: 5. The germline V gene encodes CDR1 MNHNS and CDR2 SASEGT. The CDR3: CASSAGQGGYEQYF. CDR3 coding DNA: TGTGCCAGCAGTGCGGGACAGGGTGGTTACGAGCAGTACTTC.

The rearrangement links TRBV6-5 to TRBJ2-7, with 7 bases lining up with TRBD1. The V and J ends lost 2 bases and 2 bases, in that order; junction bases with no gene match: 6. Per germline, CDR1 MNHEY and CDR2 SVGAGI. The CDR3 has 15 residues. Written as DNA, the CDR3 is TGTGCCAGCAGTTACGGGTTTCAGGGGGCCTACGAGCAGTACTTC. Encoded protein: CASSYGFQGAYEQYF.

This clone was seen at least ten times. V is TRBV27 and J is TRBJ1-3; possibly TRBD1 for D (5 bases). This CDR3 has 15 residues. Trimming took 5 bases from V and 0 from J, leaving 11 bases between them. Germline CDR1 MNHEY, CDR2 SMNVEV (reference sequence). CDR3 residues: CASSPRDGSGNTIYF. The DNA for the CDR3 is TGTGCCAGCAGTCCCAGGGACGGCTCTGGAAACACCATATATTTT.

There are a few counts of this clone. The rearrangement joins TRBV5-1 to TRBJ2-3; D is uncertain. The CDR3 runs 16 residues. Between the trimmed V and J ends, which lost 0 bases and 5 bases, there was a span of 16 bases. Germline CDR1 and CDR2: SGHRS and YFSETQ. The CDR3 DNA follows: TGCGCCAGCAGCTTGGCCCCCGATCCAGGTCAAGATACGCAGTATTTT. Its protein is CASSLAPDPGQDTQYF.

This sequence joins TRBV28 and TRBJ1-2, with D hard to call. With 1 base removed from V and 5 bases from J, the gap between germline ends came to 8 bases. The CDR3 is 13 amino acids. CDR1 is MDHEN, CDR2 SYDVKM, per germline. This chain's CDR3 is CASSLYGGYGYTF. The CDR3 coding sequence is TGTGCCAGCAGTTTATATGGTGGTTATGGCTACACCTTC.

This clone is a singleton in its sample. The CDR3 DNA follows: TGTGCCATCACTGGCGGGAGCGGGCCAGATACGCAGTATTTT. Protein: CAITGGSGPDTQYF. The chain carries TRBV10-3 and TRBJ2-3; 7 bases map to TRBD2. CDR3 length: 14 amino acids. Germline loops: CDR1 ENHRY, CDR2 SYGVKD. The trim removed 7 bases at V and 4 bases at J, leaving 8 bases unmatched.

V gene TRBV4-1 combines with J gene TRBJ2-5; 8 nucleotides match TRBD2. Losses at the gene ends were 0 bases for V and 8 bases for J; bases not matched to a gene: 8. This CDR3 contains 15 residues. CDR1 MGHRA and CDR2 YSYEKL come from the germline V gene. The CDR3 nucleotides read TGCGCCAGCAGCCAAGATCAACTAGCGGACCGTACCCAGTACTTC. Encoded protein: CASSQDQLADRTQYF.

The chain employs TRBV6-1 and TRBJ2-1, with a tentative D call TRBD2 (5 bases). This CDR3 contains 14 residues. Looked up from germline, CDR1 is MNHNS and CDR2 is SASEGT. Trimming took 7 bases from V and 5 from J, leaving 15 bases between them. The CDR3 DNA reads TGTGCCAGCATGGCGGGCCATGCAGACAATGAGCAGTTCTTC. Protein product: CASMAGHADNEQFF.

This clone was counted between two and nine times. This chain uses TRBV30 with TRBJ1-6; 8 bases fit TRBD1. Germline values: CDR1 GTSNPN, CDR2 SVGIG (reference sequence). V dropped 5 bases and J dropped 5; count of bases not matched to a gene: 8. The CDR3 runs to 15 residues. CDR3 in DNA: TGTGCCTGGGGAGGCCGGGACAGGAATAATTCACCCCTCCACTTT. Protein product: CAWGGRDRNNSPLHF.

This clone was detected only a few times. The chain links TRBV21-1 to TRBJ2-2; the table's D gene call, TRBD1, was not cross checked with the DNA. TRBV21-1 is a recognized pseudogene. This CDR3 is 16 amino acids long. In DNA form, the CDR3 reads TGTGCCAGCAACTTAGGGGGGACAGCCAGCACCGGGGAGCTGTTTTTT. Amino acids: CASNLGGTASTGELFF.

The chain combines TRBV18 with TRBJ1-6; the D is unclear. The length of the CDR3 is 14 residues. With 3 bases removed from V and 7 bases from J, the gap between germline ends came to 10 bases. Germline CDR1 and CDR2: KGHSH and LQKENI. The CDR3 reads CASSPAQSNSPLHF. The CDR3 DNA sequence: TGTGCCAGCTCACCCGCACAGTCCAATTCACCCCTCCACTTT.

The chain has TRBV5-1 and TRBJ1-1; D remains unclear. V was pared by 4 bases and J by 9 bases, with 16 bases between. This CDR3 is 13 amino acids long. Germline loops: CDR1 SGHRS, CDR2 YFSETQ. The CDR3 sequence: CASSATVTGKAFF. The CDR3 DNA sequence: TGCGCCAGCAGCGCCACGGTTACGGGAAAAGCTTTCTTT.

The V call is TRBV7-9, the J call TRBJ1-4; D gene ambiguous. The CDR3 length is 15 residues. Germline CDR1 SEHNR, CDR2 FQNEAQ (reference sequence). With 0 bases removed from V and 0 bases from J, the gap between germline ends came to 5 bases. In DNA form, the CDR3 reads TGTGCCAGCAGCTTAGCGGGAACAACTAATGAAAAACTGTTTTTT. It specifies CASSLAGTTNEKLFF.

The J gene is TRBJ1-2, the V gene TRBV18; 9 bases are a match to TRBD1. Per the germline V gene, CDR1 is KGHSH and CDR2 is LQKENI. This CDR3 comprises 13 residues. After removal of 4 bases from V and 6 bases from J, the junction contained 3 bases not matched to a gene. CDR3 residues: CASSQDRGHGYTF. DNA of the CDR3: TGTGCCAGCTCACAGGACAGGGGCCATGGCTACACCTTC.